This T cell receptor beta chain was observed in a study of T cells after yellow fever vaccination. About the study: Fractions containing few cells were prepared with SMART-Seq v4 Ultra Low Input.

Points on this clonotype: Antigen unknown.

Points from the study as a whole: Within FACS-sorted repertoires, abundant clonotypes contaminating from the bulk population could be present. Most clones from primary vaccination were detected again post-booster (roughly 96% CD4, about 88% CD8).

Trimming shortened V by 0 bases and J by 5 bases, and 16 bases separated the two germline ends. This CDR3 region has 16 residues. Germline V gene data show CDR1 as MNHEY and CDR2 as SVGAGI. Generation of TCR cDNA used 5'RACE template switching (which added a universal primer site and UMIs). TCRdb processed the 5' RACE reads anew with MiXCR; each CDR3 protein has one entry. Here the sample spans about 320,000 distinct CDR3 sequences, about 10% being singletons. This material consisted of CD4+ T cells sorted from PBMCs, taken 45 days after the yellow fever booster vaccination. The chain links TRBV6-5 to TRBJ1-1; D unresolved. The receptor was isolated from a man between 18 and 35 years old who received the YFV17D yellow fever vaccine. The CDR3 region has the DNA TGTGCCAGCAGTTACTCGATGAATCTTCCGGGGACTGAAGCTTTCTTT. Its protein product is CASSYSMNLPGTEAFF.